The sequence of this TCR beta chain was determined in a study of T-cell memory formation after mild COVID-19. The germline V gene encodes CDR1 SEHNR and CDR2 FQNEAQ (reference sequence). This CDR3 is 12 amino acids long. V dropped 5 bases and J dropped 12 bases, with 17 bases sitting between them. TCRdb itself ran the 5' RACE reads through MiXCR, one entry per CDR3 protein. The table lists around 140,000 distinct CDR3 sequences, under 30% of them singletons. Input material: PBMCs or a T cell subset sorted from them (not recorded which). The TCR was taken from an adult woman who had mild COVID-19 (a few samples of this study predate the infection). Cell type and time point are not known. V and J are TRBV7-9 and TRBJ2-7, with D perhaps assigned TRBD1 or TRBD2 (5 bases each). The CDR3 DNA sequence: TGTGCCAGCAGCGCCCCGGGACCTCACGCGTACTTC. Protein sequence: CASSAPGPHAYF.